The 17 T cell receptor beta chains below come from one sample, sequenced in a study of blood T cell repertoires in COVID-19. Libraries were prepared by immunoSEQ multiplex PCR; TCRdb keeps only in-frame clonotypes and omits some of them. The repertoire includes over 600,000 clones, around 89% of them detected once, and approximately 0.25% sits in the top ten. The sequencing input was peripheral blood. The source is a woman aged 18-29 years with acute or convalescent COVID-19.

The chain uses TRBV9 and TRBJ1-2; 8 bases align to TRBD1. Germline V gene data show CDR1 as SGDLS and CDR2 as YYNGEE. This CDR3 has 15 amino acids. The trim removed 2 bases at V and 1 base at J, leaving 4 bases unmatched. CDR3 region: CASSVRTGSNYGYTF. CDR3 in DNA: TGTGCCAGCAGCGTGCGGACAGGGAGTAACTATGGCTACACCTTC.

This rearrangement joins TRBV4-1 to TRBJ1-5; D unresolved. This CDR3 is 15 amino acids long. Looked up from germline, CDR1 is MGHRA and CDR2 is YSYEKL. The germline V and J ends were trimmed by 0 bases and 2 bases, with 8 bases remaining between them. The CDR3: CASSQDRYGNQPQHF. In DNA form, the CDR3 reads TGCGCCAGCAGCCAAGATCGCTACGGCAATCAGCCCCAGCATTTT.

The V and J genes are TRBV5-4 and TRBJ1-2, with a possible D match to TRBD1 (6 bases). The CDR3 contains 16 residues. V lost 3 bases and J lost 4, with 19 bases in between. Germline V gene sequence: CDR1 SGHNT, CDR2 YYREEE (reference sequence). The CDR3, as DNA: TGTGCCAGCAGCTCCCCGGGCCCAGGGGATCGCTATGGCTACACCTTC. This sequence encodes CASSSPGPGDRYGYTF.

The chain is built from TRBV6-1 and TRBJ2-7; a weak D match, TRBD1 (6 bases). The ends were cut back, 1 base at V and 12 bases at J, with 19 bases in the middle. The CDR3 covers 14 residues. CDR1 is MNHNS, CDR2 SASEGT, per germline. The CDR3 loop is CASSEEAGVGRRYF. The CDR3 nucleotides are TGTGCCAGCAGTGAAGAGGCAGGGGTGGGGAGACGGTACTTC.

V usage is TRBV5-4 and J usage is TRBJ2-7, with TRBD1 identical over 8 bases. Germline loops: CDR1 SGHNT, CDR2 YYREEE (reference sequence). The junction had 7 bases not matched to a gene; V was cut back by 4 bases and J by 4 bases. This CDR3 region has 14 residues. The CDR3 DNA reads TGTGCCAGCAGCGCCCGGACAGGGTTTTACGAGCAGTACTTC. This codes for CASSARTGFYEQYF.

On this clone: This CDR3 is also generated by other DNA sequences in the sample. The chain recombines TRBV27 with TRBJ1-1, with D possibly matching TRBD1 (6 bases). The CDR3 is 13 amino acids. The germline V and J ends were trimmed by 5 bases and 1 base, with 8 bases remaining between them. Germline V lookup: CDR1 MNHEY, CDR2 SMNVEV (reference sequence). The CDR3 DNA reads TGTGCCAGCAGTCTGACAGGGAACACTGAAGCTTTCTTT. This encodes CASSLTGNTEAFF.

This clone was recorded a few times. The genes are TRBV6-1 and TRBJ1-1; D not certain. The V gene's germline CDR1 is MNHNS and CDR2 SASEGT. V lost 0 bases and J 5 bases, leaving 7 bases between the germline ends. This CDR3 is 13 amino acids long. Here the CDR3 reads CASSEAAQTEAFF. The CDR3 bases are TGTGCCAGCAGTGAAGCGGCCCAGACTGAAGCTTTCTTT.

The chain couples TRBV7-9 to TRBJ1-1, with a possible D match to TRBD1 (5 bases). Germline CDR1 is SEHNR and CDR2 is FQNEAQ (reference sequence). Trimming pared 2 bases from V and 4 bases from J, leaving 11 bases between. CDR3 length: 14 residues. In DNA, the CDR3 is TGTGCCAGCAGCTTAAGGGGAGGGATCACTGAAGCTTTCTTT. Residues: CASSLRGGITEAFF.

The CDR3 loop is CASSNRQLSRPYGYTF. In DNA form, the CDR3 reads TGTGCCAGCAGCAACCGACAGTTATCAAGACCTTATGGCTACACCTTC. The chain couples TRBV21-1 to TRBJ1-2; the table's D gene call, TRBD1, was not cross checked with the DNA. TRBV21-1 is tagged as a pseudogene. CDR3 length equals 16 residues.

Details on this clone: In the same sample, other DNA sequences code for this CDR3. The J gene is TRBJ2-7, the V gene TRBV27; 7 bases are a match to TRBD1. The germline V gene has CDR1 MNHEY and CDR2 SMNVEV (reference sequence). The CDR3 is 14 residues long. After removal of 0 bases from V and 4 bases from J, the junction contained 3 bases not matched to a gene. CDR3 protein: CASSLSGTAYEQYF. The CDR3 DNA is TGTGCCAGCAGTTTATCGGGGACAGCTTACGAGCAGTACTTC.

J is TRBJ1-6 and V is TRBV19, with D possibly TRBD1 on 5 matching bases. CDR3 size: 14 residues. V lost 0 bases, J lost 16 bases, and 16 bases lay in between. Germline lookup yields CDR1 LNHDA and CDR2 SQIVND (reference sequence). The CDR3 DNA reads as TGTGCCAGTAGTATAGATCGACCCGGCGGGGGGCTCCACTTT. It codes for CASSIDRPGGGLHF.

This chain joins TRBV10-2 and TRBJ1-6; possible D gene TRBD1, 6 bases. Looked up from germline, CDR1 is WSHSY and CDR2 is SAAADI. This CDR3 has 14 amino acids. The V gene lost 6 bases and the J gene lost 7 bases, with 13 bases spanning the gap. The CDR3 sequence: CASRGNRVNSPLHF. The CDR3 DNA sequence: TGCGCCAGCAGGGGGAACAGGGTAAATTCACCCCTCCACTTT.

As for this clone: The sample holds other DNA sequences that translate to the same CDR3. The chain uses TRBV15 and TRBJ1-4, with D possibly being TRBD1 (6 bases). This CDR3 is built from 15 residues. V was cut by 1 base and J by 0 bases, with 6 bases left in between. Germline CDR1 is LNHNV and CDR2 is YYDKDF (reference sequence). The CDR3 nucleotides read TGTGCCACCAGCAGAGGGACAGCAACTAATGAAAAACTGTTTTTT. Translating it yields CATSRGTATNEKLFF.

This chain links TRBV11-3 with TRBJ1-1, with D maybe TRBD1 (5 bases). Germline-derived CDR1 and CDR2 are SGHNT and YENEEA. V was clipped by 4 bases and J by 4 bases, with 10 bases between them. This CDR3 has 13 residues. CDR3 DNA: TGTGCCAGCAGCTCTGGGGGGGGCACTGAAGCTTTCTTT. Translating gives CASSSGGGTEAFF.

The CDR3 region has the DNA TGTGCCACCCAAACCGGGGGGACTGAAGCTTTCTTT. Amino acid sequence: CATQTGGTEAFF. This chain connects TRBV28 to TRBJ1-1; possibly TRBD1 for D (5 bases). This CDR3 spans 12 amino acids. Trimming stripped 10 bases from V and 5 bases from J, with 14 bases between. Germline V CDR1 and CDR2: MDHEN, SYDVKM.

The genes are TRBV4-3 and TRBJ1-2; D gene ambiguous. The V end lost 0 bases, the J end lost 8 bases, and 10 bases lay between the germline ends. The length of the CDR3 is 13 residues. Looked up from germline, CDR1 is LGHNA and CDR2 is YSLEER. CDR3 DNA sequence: TGCGCCAGCAGCCAAGATGGGAGGGTCGGCTACACCTTC. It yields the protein CASSQDGRVGYTF.

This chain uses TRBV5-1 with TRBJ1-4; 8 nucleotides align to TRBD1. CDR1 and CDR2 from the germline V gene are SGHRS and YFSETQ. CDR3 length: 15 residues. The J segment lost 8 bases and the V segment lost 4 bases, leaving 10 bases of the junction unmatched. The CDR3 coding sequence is TGCGCCAGCAGCACCTACGGACAGGGCCCAGAAAAACTGTTTTTT. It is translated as CASSTYGQGPEKLFF.